This T cell receptor (beta chain) comes out of a study of blood T cells in healthy people across ages. For the study at large: Roughly one uniquely barcoded beta molecule per two T cells was captured.

This CDR3 is 15 amino acids long. CDR1 is LGHDT, CDR2 YNNKEL, per germline (reference sequence). Germline trimming cut 1 base from V and 5 bases from J; bases unmatched to any gene: 5. To note about this clonotype: Its specificity is unknown.

Sample-barcoded 5' priming and a J-beta primer mix drove a second PCR of 7 to 11 cycles. Via MiXCR, TCRdb re-called the 5' RACE reads, giving one row per CDR3 protein. Of hundreds of thousands of distinct CDR3 sequences in the sample, about 45% are singletons; the top ten hold about 22%. Whole-study findings and limits: More naive CD4+ cells and higher diversity marked long-lived donors relative to aged donors. CMV status of donors was unknown, possibly confounding expanded clonotype changes. PBMC samples, being unsorted, prevented any conclusive comparison of naive and antigen-experienced cells.

Sequencing used blood. This TCR was recovered from an elderly man in good health. The chain has TRBV3-1 and TRBJ2-1, with 7 bases fitting TRBD2. CDR3 DNA: TGTGCCAGCAGCCAAGTTGCGGGAGAACACAATGAGCAGTTCTTC. It codes for CASSQVAGEHNEQFF.